Following are 5 T cell receptor beta chains from one sample sequenced in a study of blood T cell repertoires in COVID-19. Profiled with immunoSEQ multiplex PCR; TCRdb holds only in-frame clones, not every one. The sample lists 120,000 or so clones; about 85% were seen once. Sequences were obtained from peripheral blood. The receptors stem from a woman at least 80 years old with acute or convalescent COVID-19.

This chain links TRBV5-1 with TRBJ1-1, with a tentative D call TRBD1 (5 bases). Trimming removed 0 bases from V and 0 bases from J, with 12 bases in between. There are 16 residues in the CDR3. Looked up from germline, CDR1 is SGHRS and CDR2 is YFSETQ. This chain's CDR3 is CASSLEGALMNTEAFF. The CDR3 region has the DNA TGCGCCAGCAGCTTGGAAGGGGCCCTAATGAACACTGAAGCTTTCTTT.

J is TRBJ1-2 and V is TRBV18; 9 bases are a match to TRBD1. Unmatched junction bases numbered 7, after V lost 2 bases and J lost 3 bases. The CDR3 contains 16 residues. Germline loops: CDR1 KGHSH, CDR2 LQKENI. CDR3 amino acids: CASSPTSGQGYYGYTF. CDR3 nucleotide sequence: TGTGCCAGCTCACCAACAAGCGGACAGGGGTACTATGGCTACACCTTC.

Written as DNA, the CDR3 is TGTGCCAGCAGCGAGAGTTTAAATTCACCCCTCCACTTT. Protein product: CASSESLNSPLHF. J is TRBJ1-6 and V is TRBV6-5, with unresolved D. V lost 6 bases and J 7 bases, leaving 10 bases between the germline ends. The CDR3 totals 13 residues. Germline loops: CDR1 MNHEY, CDR2 SVGAGI.

This chain links TRBV27 with TRBJ1-2, with 9 bases matching TRBD1. CDR3 size: 12 residues. Per germline, CDR1 MNHEY and CDR2 SMNVEV (reference sequence). The ends lost 6 bases at V and 6 bases at J; junction bases unmatched: 2. The CDR3 spells CASRGTGHGYTF. Here the CDR3 DNA reads TGTGCCAGCAGGGGGACAGGGCATGGCTACACCTTC.

The chain has TRBV19 and TRBJ1-2; weak D call: TRBD1 (6 bases). Trimming removed 5 bases at V and 4 bases at J, with 11 bases between. The CDR3 totals 13 residues. Looked up from germline, CDR1 is LNHDA and CDR2 is SQIVND (reference sequence). The CDR3 DNA follows: TGTGCCAGTAGTTCCCGGACAGTCTATGGCTACACCTTC. Protein product: CASSSRTVYGYTF.